Sequencing of this T cell receptor beta chain was carried out in a study of CD8+ T cells in alopecia areata. The wider study: The investigators scored severity in treated patients by the percentage of affected scalp area.

The CDR3 runs to 17 residues. Germline V CDR1 and CDR2: LGHNT, FRNRAP. Trimming took 5 bases from V and 3 from J, leaving 19 bases between them. Study outcomes and limitations: Affected scalp, especially in alopecia totalis/universalis, had a higher clonality than normal scalp did. The study found that many expanded lesional clones persisted in scalp and blood during tofacitinib.

Extracted RNA was reverse transcribed, and the resulting cDNA served as sequencing template. Repertoires were generated with immunoSEQ multiplex PCR, while TCRdb's copy carries only in-frame clones and drops some. The sample records 90,000 to 120,000 clones, 84% being singletons. Treatment in this sample: oral pan-JAK inhibitor, 5-10 mg twice daily. A FACSAria was used to sort CD4+ and CD8+ T cells. These cells came from PBMCs. As for this clone: Its specificity is unknown.

This receptor was obtained from a human donor with alopecia areata. V and J are TRBV12-5 and TRBJ2-2; possibly TRBD1 for D (5 bases). Sequenced here: CD8+ T cells sorted from blood, sampled at week 24, from a patient treated with tofacitinib. This CDR3 reads CASGAFLATAHTGELFF. Written as DNA, the CDR3 is TGTGCTAGTGGTGCTTTCCTTGCGACAGCCCACACCGGGGAGCTGTTTTTT. The full variable domain, with the rest looked up from reference TRBV12-5 and TRBJ2-2, is DARVTQTPRHKVTEMGQEVTMRCQPILGHNTVFWYRQTMMQGLELLAYFRNRAPLDDSGMPKDRFSAEMPDATLATLKIQPSEPRDSAVYFCASGAFLATAHTGELFFGEGSRLTVL.